These 15 T cell receptor beta chains were sequenced from one sample in a study of blood T cell repertoires in COVID-19. This table comes from immunoSEQ multiplex PCR, and its TCRdb copy is limited to in-frame clones, with some not included. The data show under 300,000 clones, about 80% seen once. Sequencing input: peripheral blood. These receptors all come from an elderly woman with active or convalescent COVID-19.

The chain links TRBV19 to TRBJ2-4, with 7 bases matching TRBD2. Trimming at V came to 0 bases and at J to 9 bases, leaving 14 bases not matched to a gene. In germline, CDR1 is LNHDA, CDR2 SQIVND (reference sequence). CDR3 length: 17 amino acids. The CDR3 DNA follows: TGTGCCAGTAGTATAGATCCGCGGGGGACCGATAGTCCCATTCAGTACTTC. Translated, it gives CASSIDPRGTDSPIQYF.

J is TRBJ2-1 and V is TRBV6-5; D gene ambiguous. The CDR3 covers 14 residues. V was shortened by 7 bases and J by 2 bases, with 12 bases between the two germline ends. Germline V CDR1 and CDR2: MNHEY, SVGAGI. CDR3 nucleotides: TGTGCCAGCACCGACCCGGCGGCCTACAATGAGCAGTTCTTC. Its translation is CASTDPAAYNEQFF.

The chain carries TRBV5-1 and TRBJ2-5; no clear D. V lost 0 bases and J lost 4, with 10 bases in between. The CDR3 has 14 amino acids. The germline V gene encodes CDR1 SGHRS and CDR2 YFSETQ. CDR3 sequence (DNA): TGCGCCAGCAGCTTGGAGTTTGGCCCAGAGACCCAGTACTTC. The encoded protein is CASSLEFGPETQYF.

This clone was observed a single time. The chain couples TRBV9 to TRBJ1-2; D might be TRBD1 (6 bases). The CDR3 consists of 15 residues. Germline lookup yields CDR1 SGDLS and CDR2 YYNGEE. Trimming stripped 0 bases from V and 4 bases from J, with 13 bases between. The CDR3 spells CASSVAHRAIYGYTF. DNA of the CDR3: TGTGCCAGCAGCGTAGCCCACAGGGCCATCTATGGCTACACCTTC.

The chain is built from TRBV28 and TRBJ2-4; D is ambiguous. The germline V gene encodes CDR1 MDHEN and CDR2 SYDVKM. The CDR3 runs to 16 residues. The ends were cut back, 6 bases at V and 1 base at J, with 16 bases in the middle. The CDR3 is CASSLPRVSAKNIQYF. The CDR3 DNA follows: TGTGCCAGCAGCCTCCCCCGGGTCTCGGCCAAAAACATTCAGTACTTC.

The chain couples TRBV10-3 to TRBJ1-3, with D perhaps matching TRBD1 (5 bases). The CDR3 consists of 15 residues. In germline, CDR1 is ENHRY, CDR2 SYGVKD. Trimming removed 6 bases at V and 0 bases at J, with 12 bases between. The CDR3 sequence is CAISQFQGSGNTIYF. The CDR3 nucleotides are TGTGCCATCAGCCAATTCCAGGGCTCTGGAAACACCATATATTTT.

This clone was seen only a few times. The CDR3 DNA is TGTGCCAGCAGCCACCGGAGTTCAACTAATGAAAAACTGTTTTTT. Its translation is CASSHRSSTNEKLFF. The chain couples TRBV14 to TRBJ1-4; D unclear. The V gene's germline CDR1 is SGHDN and CDR2 FVKESK. Trimming took off 3 bases at V and 0 bases at J, with 8 bases between the two ends. The CDR3 is made up of 15 amino acids. The variable domain in full, completed from reference TRBV14 and TRBJ1-4, reads EAGVTQFPSHSVIEKGQTVTLRCDPISGHDNLYWYRRVMGKEIKFLLHFVKESKQDESGMPNNRFLAERTGGTYSTLKVQPAELEDSGVYFCASSHRSSTNEKLFFGSGTQLSVL.

This sequence joins TRBV7-9 and TRBJ1-1; weak D call: TRBD1 (6 bases). CDR1 and CDR2 (germline): SEHNR, FQNEAQ (reference sequence). This CDR3 is built from 14 residues. V was shortened by 5 bases and J by 5 bases, with 15 bases between the two germline ends. The CDR3 protein is CASSPRGGETEAFF. CDR3 DNA sequence: TGTGCCAGCAGCCCAAGGGGGGGGGAAACTGAAGCTTTCTTT.

The CDR3 loop is CASSGRGTDTQYF. CDR3 nucleotides: TGTGCCAGCAGCGGCAGGGGTACAGATACGCAGTATTTT. This rearrangement joins TRBV7-2 to TRBJ2-3; perhaps TRBD1 as D (6 bases). The germline gives CDR1 SGHTA, CDR2 FQGNSA. V was trimmed by 5 bases and J by 3 bases, leaving 9 bases between them. The CDR3 extends over 13 amino acids. Variable domain in full (rest from reference TRBV7-2 and TRBJ2-3): GAGVSQSPSNKVTEKGKDVELRCDPISGHTALYWYRQSLGQGLEFLIYFQGNSAPDKSGLPSDRFSAERTGGSVSTLTIQRTQQEDSAVYLCASSGRGTDTQYFGPGTRLTVL.

The chain carries TRBV5-1 and TRBJ1-1; perhaps TRBD1 as D (5 bases). CDR1 is SGHRS, CDR2 YFSETQ, per germline. The CDR3 sequence is 13 residues long. With 7 bases removed from V and 3 bases from J, the gap between germline ends came to 13 bases. CDR3 region: CASGPGWDTEAFF. CDR3 bases: TGCGCCAGCGGTCCAGGGTGGGACACTGAAGCTTTCTTT.

The chain couples TRBV19 to TRBJ1-5; 8 nucleotides align to TRBD1. This CDR3 comprises 15 residues. V lost 7 bases, J lost 0 bases, and 5 bases stayed unmatched. CDR1 is LNHDA and CDR2 is SQIVND in the germline V gene (reference sequence). CDR3 sequence reads: CASTLQGGSNQPQHF. As DNA, the CDR3 is TGTGCCAGTACCCTACAGGGGGGTAGCAATCAGCCCCAGCATTTT.

This clone was observed a single time. The genes are TRBV6-4 and TRBJ2-5, with TRBD1 identical over 9 bases. Per germline, CDR1 MRHNA and CDR2 SNTAGT. The CDR3 length is 19 residues. Trimming at V came to 5 bases and at J to 1 base, leaving 17 bases not matched to a gene. The CDR3 loop reads CASSPLTQGAQPIQETQYF. The CDR3 DNA reads TGTGCCAGCAGTCCTCTGACACAGGGGGCGCAACCCATCCAAGAGACCCAGTACTTC.

The chain joins TRBV4-2 to TRBJ2-2, with no clear D. Trimming removed 4 bases from V and 4 bases from J, with 4 bases in between. The CDR3 spans 12 residues. Germline lookup yields CDR1 LGHNA and CDR2 YNFKEQ. CDR3: CASSLLTGELFF. CDR3 nucleotide sequence: TGTGCCAGCAGCCTCCTCACCGGGGAGCTGTTTTTT.

V is TRBV5-1 and J is TRBJ2-7; a weak D match, TRBD1 (6 bases). Trimming stripped 0 bases from V and 3 bases from J, with 10 bases between. Germline CDR1 reads SGHRS; CDR2 reads YFSETQ. This CDR3 comprises 14 residues. The CDR3 is CASSLEAGVYEQYF. The CDR3 coding sequence is TGCGCCAGCAGCTTGGAAGCAGGGGTCTACGAGCAGTACTTC.

This chain links TRBV5-1 with TRBJ2-1; 8 positions match TRBD2. V lost 1 base and J lost 0; bases outside the gene matches: 9. The CDR3 has 18 residues. Germline values: CDR1 SGHRS, CDR2 YFSETQ. CDR3 sequence reads: CASSLPIRGGRSYNEQFF. CDR3 coding DNA: TGCGCCAGCAGCTTGCCGATCCGGGGGGGCCGCTCCTACAATGAGCAGTTCTTC.